This TCR beta chain was captured in a study of OX40 agonist ivuxolimab in advanced cancers. About the research overall: From roughly 20 to 90 years was the age range, with a mean of about 54 years, and about 83% were male.

Some clones are missing from TCRdb's copy, which holds only in-frame ones; the method was immunoSEQ multiplex PCR. The sample records about 100,000 clones, about 91% being singletons. Sequences were derived from CD4+ or CD8+ T cells sorted from blood, sampled in a trial of the OX40 agonist ivuxolimab. The TCR sequence derives from an adult with an advanced solid tumor such as melanoma, head and neck, liver or kidney cancer.

The CDR3 DNA is TGTGCCAGTAGTAAAATGGGACAGTTAAGGACCAATGAGCAGTTCTTC. It codes for CASSKMGQLRTNEQFF. V gene TRBV19 combines with J gene TRBJ2-1, with 7 bases aligning to TRBD1. The CDR3 has 16 residues. Germline values: CDR1 LNHDA, CDR2 SQIVND (reference sequence). V lost 4 bases, J lost 6 bases, and 12 bases stayed unmatched.